The T cell receptor beta chain described here comes from a study of long-term antiretroviral therapy in people with HIV. The study's findings and limits: Subsequent to ART, diversity was augmented yet persisted below that of transplant donor controls.

Trimming removed 4 bases from V and 5 bases from J, with 15 bases in between. This CDR3 contains 14 residues. The germline V gene encodes CDR1 SGHRS and CDR2 YFSETQ. Samples were assayed with immunoSEQ v3.0 at survey level. Sequenced by immunoSEQ multiplex PCR; TCRdb stores in-frame clones only, minus some. Here the sample spans about 25,000 clones, less than 80% being singletons. As concerns this clone: Its target is not known.

The rearrangement joins TRBV5-1 to TRBJ1-1; D gene ambiguous. The sequence came from a woman in her thirties or forties with HIV. The sequencing here drew on unsorted PBMCs, taken 1.1 years before starting antiretroviral therapy. CDR3 coding DNA: TGCGCCAGCAGCGATCCGGGAGAAGCGACTGAAGCTTTCTTT. This translates into CASSDPGEATEAFF.